These 5 T cell receptor beta chains share one sample of origin, sequenced in a study of human CD8 memory T cell subsets. By UMI-labeled 5' RACE, the TCR beta libraries were made. After re-calling the 5' RACE reads, TCRdb lists one entry per CDR3 protein, DNA absent. This table holds around 4,900 distinct CDR3 sequences. Sequencing used CD8+ T cells from PBMCs. The receptors derive from a human donor in good health.

This clonotype ranks as medium-sized (0.01 to 0.1%) in terms of frequency. The V and J genes are TRBV5-6 and TRBJ2-7; TCRdb lists TRBD2, though no DNA is available to test this call. This CDR3 is built from 15 residues. The germline V gene has CDR1 SGHDT and CDR2 YYEEEE. This chain's CDR3 is CASSFYAGGLNEQYF.

The chain combines TRBV10-3 with TRBJ2-3; the D call from TCRdb, TRBD2, cannot be confirmed without DNA. This CDR3 region has 19 residues. The germline V gene has CDR1 ENHRY and CDR2 SYGVKD. The CDR3 region is CAISEVPGLAGTGRDTQYF.

The chain joins TRBV6-2 or TRBV6-3 to TRBJ2-7. The CDR3 contains 14 residues. Germline values: CDR1 MNHEY, CDR2 SVGEGT. The CDR3 spells CASSYREESYEQYF.

The J gene is TRBJ2-1, the V gene TRBV20-1; TCRdb designates TRBD2, a call that cannot be tested without DNA. CDR1 and CDR2 from the germline V gene are DFQATT and SNEGSKA (reference sequence). The CDR3 is 14 amino acids. This CDR3 reads CSARELADYNEQFF.

The chain joins TRBV6-1 to TRBJ2-1; there is no DNA to check the TCRdb D call of TRBD2. The CDR3 totals 17 residues. Germline V gene sequence: CDR1 MNHNS, CDR2 SASEGT. This CDR3 is CASSESASGGTFNEQFF.